These 13 T cell receptor beta chains came from one sample sequenced in a study of regulatory T cells in long-lasting Graves disease. The TCR beta library used iRepertoire HTBI primers with Arm-PCR amplification of CDR3. TCRdb itself ran the multiplex PCR reads through MiXCR, one entry per CDR3 protein. The sample lists under 700,000 distinct CDR3 sequences, 16% occurring once. Time point: newly diagnosed GD, antithyroid drugs for less than 3 months. Making the TCR library involved RNA that had been extracted from PBMCs. The same sample was also used in a study of T cells in Graves' hyperthyroidism and ophthalmopathy.

The material was peripheral blood mononuclear cells (PBMCs), obtained at new diagnosis, from a patient treated with antithyroid drugs. Receptor source: a woman in her forties or fifties with Graves disease.

This clonotype was seen more than once but under ten times. The chain uses TRBV28 and TRBJ1-4, with D perhaps matching TRBD1 (6 bases). Germline CDR1 MDHEN, CDR2 SYDVKM. Trimming removed 7 bases from V and 7 bases from J, with 19 bases in between. The CDR3 loop spans 15 amino acids. In DNA, the CDR3 is TGTGCCAGCACCTCCCCCGGGGGGCAGGGTGAAAAACTGTTTTTT. Its translation: CASTSPGGQGEKLFF.

This clonotype was recorded a few times. This chain joins TRBV20-1 and TRBJ1-5; D uncertain. This CDR3 is built from 13 residues. V was pared by 6 bases and J by 1 base, with 10 bases between. Germline CDR1 is DFQATT and CDR2 is SNEGSKA (reference sequence). CDR3 protein: CSASEDSNQPQHF. CDR3 bases: TGCAGTGCCAGCGAGGACAGCAATCAGCCCCAGCATTTT.

This clonotype was seen repeatedly, ten times or more. The genes are TRBV7-2 and TRBJ2-1; D might be TRBD1 (5 bases). CDR3 size: 15 residues. The V end lost 4 bases, the J end lost 4 bases, and 14 bases lay between the germline ends. Germline V CDR1 and CDR2: SGHTA, FQGNSA. The CDR3 here is CASSSTSAGYNEQFF. Here the CDR3 DNA reads TGTGCCAGCAGCTCAACTTCCGCAGGGTACAATGAGCAGTTCTTC. Full variable domain (missing parts from reference TRBV7-2 and TRBJ2-1): GAGVSQSPSNKVTEKGKDVELRCDPISGHTALYWYRQSLGQGLEFLIYFQGNSAPDKSGLPSDRFSAERTGGSVSTLTIQRTQQEDSAVYLCASSSTSAGYNEQFFGPGTRLTVL.

This chain joins TRBV2 and TRBJ1-1; D remains unclear. The ends were cut back, 6 bases at V and 0 bases at J, with 8 bases in the middle. Germline V gives CDR1 SNHLY, CDR2 FYNNEI. The CDR3 extends over 13 amino acids. The CDR3 sequence: CASSTRMNTEAFF. The CDR3 nucleotides read TGTGCCAGCAGCACGAGAATGAACACTGAAGCTTTCTTT.

This clonotype has ten or more counts. The gene calls are TRBV2 and TRBJ1-6; D possibly corresponds to TRBD1 (5 bases). The CDR3 is made up of 15 amino acids. Germline CDR1 SNHLY, CDR2 FYNNEI. The V gene lost 5 bases and the J gene lost 8 bases, with 16 bases spanning the gap. The CDR3 DNA sequence: TGTGCCAGCAGTAAGGACTGGATAGGGGATTCACCCCTCCACTTT. This codes for CASSKDWIGDSPLHF.

This clonotype occurred many times. The chain couples TRBV7-3 to TRBJ2-4; D is undetermined. The germline V gene encodes CDR1 SGHTA and CDR2 FQGTGA. V gave up 5 bases and J gave up 0 bases, with 11 bases separating them. The CDR3 is 15 residues long. This CDR3 reads CASSLMPAAKNIQYF. Written as DNA, the CDR3 is TGTGCCAGCAGCCTCATGCCGGCAGCCAAAAACATTCAGTACTTC.

Many counts were recorded for this clonotype. The chain employs TRBV6-1 and TRBJ1-1; no reliable D call. Looked up from germline, CDR1 is MNHNS and CDR2 is SASEGT. V was cut by 6 bases and J by 5 bases, with 16 bases left in between. The CDR3 extends over 14 amino acids. CDR3 coding DNA: TGTGCCAGCAGCCATGACCTTGCGGGGACTGAAGCTTTCTTT. Its translation is CASSHDLAGTEAFF.

This chain uses TRBV11-2 with TRBJ2-7; no reliable D call. Germline V lookup: CDR1 SGHAT, CDR2 FQNNGV. The CDR3 totals 12 residues. The ends were cut back, 4 bases at V and 5 bases at J, with 9 bases in the middle. CDR3 sequence reads: CASSSPGNEQYF. In DNA, the CDR3 is TGTGCCAGCAGCTCTCCTGGGAACGAGCAGTACTTC.

This clonotype was counted a few times. The V call is TRBV30, the J call TRBJ2-3; D is unclear. V was clipped by 3 bases and J by 0 bases, with 4 bases between them. Germline V gives CDR1 GTSNPN, CDR2 SVGIG (reference sequence). CDR3 size: 12 residues. The CDR3: CAWSSSTDTQYF. The CDR3 region has the DNA TGTGCCTGGAGCTCTAGCACAGATACGCAGTATTTT.

At least ten counts were recorded for this clonotype. The V call is TRBV7-3, the J call TRBJ1-6; 7 bases map to TRBD1. Trimming removed 6 bases from V and 9 bases from J; junction bases left unmatched: 8. Germline CDR1 SGHTA, CDR2 FQGTGA. This CDR3 is built from 14 residues. The CDR3 DNA reads TGTGCCAGCAGGGACACAGGGGTGGGTTCACCCCTCCACTTT. As protein: CASRDTGVGSPLHF.

The CDR3 sequence: CASSVGLRPNEQFF. The CDR3 region has the DNA TGTGCCAGCAGCGTGGGACTCCGGCCCAATGAGCAGTTCTTC. The gene calls are TRBV7-2 and TRBJ2-1, with a weak D call TRBD2 (6 bases). V was clipped by 5 bases and J by 6 bases, with 14 bases between them. Germline V lookup: CDR1 SGHTA, CDR2 FQGNSA. The CDR3 length is 14 residues. Full variable domain (rest looked up from reference TRBV7-2 and TRBJ2-1): GAGVSQSPSNKVTEKGKDVELRCDPISGHTALYWYRQSLGQGLEFLIYFQGNSAPDKSGLPSDRFSAERTGGSVSTLTIQRTQQEDSAVYLCASSVGLRPNEQFFGPGTRLTVL.

This clonotype was seen at least ten times. The chain uses TRBV28 and TRBJ2-7; perhaps TRBD2 as D (5 bases). Between the trimmed V and J ends, which lost 3 bases and 0 bases, there was a span of 12 bases. This CDR3 contains 15 residues. Germline V CDR1 and CDR2: MDHEN, SYDVKM. CDR3 nucleotides: TGTGCCAGCAGTTTTTCAGCGGCTGGCTCCTACGAGCAGTACTTC. Protein product: CASSFSAAGSYEQYF.

This clonotype was counted many times. This chain uses TRBV12-3 or TRBV12-4 with TRBJ1-4; possible D gene TRBD1, 6 bases. V was cut by 7 bases and J by 8 bases, with 17 bases left in between. The CDR3 spans 14 residues. This CDR3 is CASTLRGGWEKLFF. The CDR3 nucleotides are TGTGCCAGCACCTTGAGGGGGGGCTGGGAAAAACTGTTTTTT.